This TCR beta chain was sequenced during a study of cytomegalovirus exposure and HLA in healthy donors. Whole-study findings and limits: More clonal expansion characterized HLA-associated TCR beta chains than equally common others in a later analysis. A list of 164 TCR beta chains associated with cytomegalovirus was given.

On this clone itself: Antigen unknown.

The primer mix had 60 Vbeta and 13 Jbeta primers. Profiling relied on immunoSEQ multiplex PCR, and the TCRdb table lists in-frame clones only, not all of them. The sample lists some 150,000 clones, approximately 80% occurring once. Trimming removed 6 bases from V and 0 bases from J, with 11 bases in between. The CDR3 sequence is 14 residues long. Looked up from germline, CDR1 is LNHDA and CDR2 is SQIVND (reference sequence). Sequenced sample: PBMCs. The rearrangement joins TRBV19 to TRBJ2-5; perhaps TRBD1 as D (5 bases). The receptor was isolated from a man under 40 in good health and CMV-seropositive. In nucleotides, the CDR3 is TGTGCCAGTAGCCCCTCCAGGGACCAAGAGACCCAGTACTTC. It translates to CASSPSRDQETQYF. Full variable domain (missing parts from reference TRBV19 and TRBJ2-5): DGGITQSPKYLFRKEGQNVTLSCEQNLNHDAMYWYRQDPGQGLRLIYYSQIVNDFQKGDIAEGYSVSREKKESFPLTVTSAQKNPTAFYLCASSPSRDQETQYFGPGTRLLVL.